The source of this T cell receptor (beta chain) is a study of T cells after yellow fever vaccination. Study as a whole: Fractions with few cells were prepared using SMART-Seq v4 Ultra Low Input.

Universal primer sites and UMIs were introduced during 5'RACE template-switching synthesis of TCR cDNA. Each CDR3 protein gets one entry after TCRdb re-called the 5' RACE reads with MiXCR. The sample includes 500,000 to 550,000 distinct CDR3 sequences, roughly a fifth of them seen just once. Concerning this clonotype itself: What it recognizes is unknown.

Trimming left V 9 bases short and J 1 base short, with 5 bases between. CDR3 size: 11 residues. CDR1 and CDR2 (germline): MNHEY, SMNVEV (reference sequence). Study findings and constraints: Abundant bulk-population clonotypes could contaminate the FACS-sorted repertoires. A large majority of primary-vaccination clones showed up again after the booster (around 96% CD4, almost 90% CD8).

This receptor was taken from a young man who received the YFV17D yellow fever vaccine. The sequencing here drew on PBMCs, taken roughly 20 days after the first yellow fever vaccination. V and J are TRBV27 and TRBJ2-3; D is unresolved. The CDR3 here is CARWGTDTQYF. The CDR3 nucleotides read TGTGCCAGGTGGGGCACAGATACGCAGTATTTT.